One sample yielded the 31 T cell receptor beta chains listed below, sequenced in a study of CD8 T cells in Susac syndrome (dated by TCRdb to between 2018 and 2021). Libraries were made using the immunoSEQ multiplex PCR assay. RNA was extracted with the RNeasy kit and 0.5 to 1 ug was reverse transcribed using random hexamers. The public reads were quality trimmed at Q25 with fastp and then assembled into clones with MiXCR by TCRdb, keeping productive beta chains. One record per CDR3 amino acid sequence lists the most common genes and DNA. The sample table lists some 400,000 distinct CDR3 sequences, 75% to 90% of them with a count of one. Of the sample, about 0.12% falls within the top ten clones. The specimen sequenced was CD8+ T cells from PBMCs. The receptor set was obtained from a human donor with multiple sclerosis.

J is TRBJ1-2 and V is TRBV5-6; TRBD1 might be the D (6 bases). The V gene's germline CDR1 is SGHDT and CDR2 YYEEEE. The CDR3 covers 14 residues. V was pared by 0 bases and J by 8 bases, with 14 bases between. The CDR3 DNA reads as TGTGCCAGCAGCTTGGCCGACAGGAGTAGCGGCTACACCTTC. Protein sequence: CASSLADRSSGYTF.

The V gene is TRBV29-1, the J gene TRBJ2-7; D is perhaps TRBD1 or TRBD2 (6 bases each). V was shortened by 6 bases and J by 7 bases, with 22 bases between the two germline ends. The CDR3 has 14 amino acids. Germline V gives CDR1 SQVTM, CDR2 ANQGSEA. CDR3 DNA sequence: TGCAGCGTCACTACAGGGAGAGGGACTGTGGAGCAGTACTTC. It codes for CSVTTGRGTVEQYF.

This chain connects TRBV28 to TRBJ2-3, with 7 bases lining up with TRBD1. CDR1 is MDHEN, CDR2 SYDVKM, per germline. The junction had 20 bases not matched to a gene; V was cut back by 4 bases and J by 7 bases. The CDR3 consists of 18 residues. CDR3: CASSSPFDRALRENTQYF. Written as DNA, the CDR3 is TGTGCCAGCAGTTCTCCCTTCGACAGGGCCCTTCGCGAGAATACGCAGTATTTT.

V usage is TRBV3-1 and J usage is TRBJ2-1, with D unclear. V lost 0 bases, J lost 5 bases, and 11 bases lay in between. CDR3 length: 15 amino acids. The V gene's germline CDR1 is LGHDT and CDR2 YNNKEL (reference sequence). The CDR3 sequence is CASSQEPAVNNEQFF. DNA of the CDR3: TGTGCCAGCAGCCAAGAGCCGGCGGTAAACAATGAGCAGTTCTTC.

CDR3 sequence: CASRGGRETTDTQYF. CDR3 in DNA: TGTGCCAGCAGGGGTGGGCGGGAGACCACAGATACGCAGTATTTT. The chain employs TRBV12-3 or TRBV12-4 and TRBJ2-3; 7 nucleotides match TRBD2. This CDR3 contains 15 residues. The V gene end was trimmed by 6 bases and the J gene end by 2 bases; junction bases not matched to a gene: 8.

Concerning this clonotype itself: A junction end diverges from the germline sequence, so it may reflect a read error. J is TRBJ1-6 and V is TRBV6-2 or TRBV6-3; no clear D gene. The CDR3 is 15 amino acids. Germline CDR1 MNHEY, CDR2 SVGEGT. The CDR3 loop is CASGYRGSYNSPLHF. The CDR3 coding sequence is TGTGCCAGCGGTTACCGAGGGTCCTATAATTCACCCCTCCACTTT.

The CDR3 DNA sequence: TGTGCCAGCAGCTCCAGCGGGGGGAGGAATTACAATGAGCAGTTCTTC. Translation gives CASSSSGGRNYNEQFF. The chain employs TRBV11-2 and TRBJ2-1; 9 bases map to TRBD2. V lost 4 bases, J lost 4 bases, and 8 bases stayed unmatched. In germline, CDR1 is SGHAT, CDR2 FQNNGV. The CDR3 covers 16 residues. The whole variable domain, filled in from reference TRBV11-2 and TRBJ2-1, reads EAGVAQSPRYKIIEKRQSVAFWCNPISGHATLYWYQQILGQGPKLLIQFQNNGVVDDSQLPKDRFSAERLKGVDSTLKIQPAKLEDSAVYLCASSSSGGRNYNEQFFGPGTRLTVL.

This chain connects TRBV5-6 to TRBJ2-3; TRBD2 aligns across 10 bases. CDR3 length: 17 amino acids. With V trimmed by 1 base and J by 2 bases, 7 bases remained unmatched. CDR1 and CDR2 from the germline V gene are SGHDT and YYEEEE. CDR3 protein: CASSLWLAGAITDTQYF. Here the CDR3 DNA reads TGTGCCAGCAGCTTGTGGCTAGCGGGAGCCATCACAGATACGCAGTATTTT.

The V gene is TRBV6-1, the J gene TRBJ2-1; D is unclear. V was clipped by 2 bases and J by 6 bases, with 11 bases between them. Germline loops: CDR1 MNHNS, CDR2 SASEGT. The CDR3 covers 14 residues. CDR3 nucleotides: TGTGCCAGCAGTGAAAATAAGCACCCCAATGAGCAGTTCTTC. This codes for CASSENKHPNEQFF.

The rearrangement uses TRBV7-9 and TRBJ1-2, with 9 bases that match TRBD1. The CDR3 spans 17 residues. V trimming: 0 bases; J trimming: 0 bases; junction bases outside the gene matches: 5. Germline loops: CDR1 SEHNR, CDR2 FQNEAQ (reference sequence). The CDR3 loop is CASSLAGTGPPNYGYTF. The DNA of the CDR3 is TGTGCCAGCAGCTTAGCGGGGACAGGGCCCCCTAACTATGGCTACACCTTC.

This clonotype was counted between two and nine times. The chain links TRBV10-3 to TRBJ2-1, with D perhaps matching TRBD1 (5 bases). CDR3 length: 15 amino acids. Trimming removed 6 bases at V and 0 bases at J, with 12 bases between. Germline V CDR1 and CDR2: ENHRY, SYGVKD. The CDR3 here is CAISPDTVSYNEQFF. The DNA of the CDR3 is TGTGCCATCAGCCCGGACACAGTCTCCTACAATGAGCAGTTCTTC.

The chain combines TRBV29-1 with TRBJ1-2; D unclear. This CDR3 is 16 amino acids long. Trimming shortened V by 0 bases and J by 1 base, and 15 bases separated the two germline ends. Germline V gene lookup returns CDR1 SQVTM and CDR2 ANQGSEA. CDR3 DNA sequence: TGCAGCGTTGAAGATCAGGCATCCGAAGATAACTATGGCTACACCTTC. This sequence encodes CSVEDQASEDNYGYTF. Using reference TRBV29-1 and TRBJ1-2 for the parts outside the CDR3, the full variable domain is SAVISQKPSRDICQRGTSLTIQCQVDSQVTMMFWYRQQPGQSLTLIATANQGSEATYESGFVIDKFPISRPNLTFSTLTVSNMSPEDSSIYLCSVEDQASEDNYGYTFGSGTRLTVV.

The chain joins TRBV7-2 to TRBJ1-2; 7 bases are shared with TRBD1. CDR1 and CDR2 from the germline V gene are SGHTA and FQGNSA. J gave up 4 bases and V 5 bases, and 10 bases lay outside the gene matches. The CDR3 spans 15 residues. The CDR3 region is CASSPQGGVGYGYTF. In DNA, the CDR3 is TGTGCCAGCAGCCCGCAGGGGGGGGTCGGCTATGGCTACACCTTC.

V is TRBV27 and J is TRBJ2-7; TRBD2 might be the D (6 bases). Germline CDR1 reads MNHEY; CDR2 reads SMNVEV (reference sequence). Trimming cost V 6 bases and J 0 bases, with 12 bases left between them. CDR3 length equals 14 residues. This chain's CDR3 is CASSRDLSSYEQYF. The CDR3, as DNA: TGTGCCAGCAGCCGGGACTTGAGCTCCTACGAGCAGTACTTC.

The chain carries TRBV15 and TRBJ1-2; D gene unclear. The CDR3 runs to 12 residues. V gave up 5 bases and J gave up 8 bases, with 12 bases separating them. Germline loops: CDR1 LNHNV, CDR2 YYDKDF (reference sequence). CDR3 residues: CATSGRLGGYTF. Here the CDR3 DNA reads TGTGCCACCAGCGGACGACTCGGCGGCTACACCTTC.

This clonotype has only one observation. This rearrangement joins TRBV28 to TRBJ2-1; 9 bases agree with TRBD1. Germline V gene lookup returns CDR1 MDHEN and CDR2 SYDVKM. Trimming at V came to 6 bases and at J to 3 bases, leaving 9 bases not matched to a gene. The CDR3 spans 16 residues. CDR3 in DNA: TGTGCCAGCAGCCCCAATACAGGGGGCCTCTACAATGAGCAGTTCTTC. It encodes CASSPNTGGLYNEQFF.

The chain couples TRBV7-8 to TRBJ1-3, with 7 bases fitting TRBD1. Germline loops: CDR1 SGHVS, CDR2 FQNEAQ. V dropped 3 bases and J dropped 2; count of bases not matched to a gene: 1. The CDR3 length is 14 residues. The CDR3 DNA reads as TGTGCCAGCAGCTTCCAGGGGGCTGGAAACACCATATATTTT. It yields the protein CASSFQGAGNTIYF.

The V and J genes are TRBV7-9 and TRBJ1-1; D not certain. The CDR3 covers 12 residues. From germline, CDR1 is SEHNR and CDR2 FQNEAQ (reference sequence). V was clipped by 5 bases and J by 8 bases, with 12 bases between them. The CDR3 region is CASSLTQREAFF. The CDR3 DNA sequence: TGTGCCAGCAGCCTGACACAGAGAGAAGCTTTCTTT.

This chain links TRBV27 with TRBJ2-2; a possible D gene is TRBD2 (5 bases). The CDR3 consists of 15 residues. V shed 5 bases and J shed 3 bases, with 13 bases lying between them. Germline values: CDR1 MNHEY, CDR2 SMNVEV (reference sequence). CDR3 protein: CASSGLTEDTGELFF. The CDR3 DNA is TGTGCCAGCAGTGGACTCACCGAGGACACCGGGGAGCTGTTTTTT.

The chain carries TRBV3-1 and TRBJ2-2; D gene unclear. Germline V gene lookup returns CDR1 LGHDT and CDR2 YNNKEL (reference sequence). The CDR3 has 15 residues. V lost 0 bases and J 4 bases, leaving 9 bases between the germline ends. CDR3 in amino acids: CASSQDTGATGELFF. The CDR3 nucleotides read TGTGCCAGCAGCCAAGACACGGGTGCCACCGGGGAGCTGTTTTTT.

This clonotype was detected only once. The CDR3 bases are TGTGCCAGCAGTGATTGGGACAGGACCGGGACTAGCGGGAGGCCCCACGAGCAGTACTTC. Translation gives CASSDWDRTGTSGRPHEQYF. The chain joins TRBV25-1 to TRBJ2-7; the match to TRBD2 covers 15 bases. Germline-derived CDR1 and CDR2 are MGHDK and SYGVNS. CDR3 size: 20 residues. V dropped 3 bases and J dropped 5; count of bases not matched to a gene: 17.

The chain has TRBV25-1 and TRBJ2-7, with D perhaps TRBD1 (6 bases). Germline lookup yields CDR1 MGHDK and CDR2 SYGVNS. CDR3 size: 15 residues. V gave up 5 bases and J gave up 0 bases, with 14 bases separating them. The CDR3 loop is CASSNQDRSSYEQYF. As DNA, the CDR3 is TGTGCCAGCAGTAACCAGGACAGAAGCTCCTACGAGCAGTACTTC.

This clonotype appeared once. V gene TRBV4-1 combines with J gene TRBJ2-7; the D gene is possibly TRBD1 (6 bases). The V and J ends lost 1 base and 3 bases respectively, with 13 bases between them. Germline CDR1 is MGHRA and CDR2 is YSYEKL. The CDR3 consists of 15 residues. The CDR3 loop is CASSQGQGMNYEQYF. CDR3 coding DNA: TGCGCCAGCAGCCAAGGCCAGGGGATGAACTACGAGCAGTACTTC.

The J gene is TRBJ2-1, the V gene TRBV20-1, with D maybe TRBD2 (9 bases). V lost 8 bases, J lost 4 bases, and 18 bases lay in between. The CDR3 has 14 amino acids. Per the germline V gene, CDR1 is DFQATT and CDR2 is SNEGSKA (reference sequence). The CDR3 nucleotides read TGCAGTCAGGGGGCTAGCGGGACTTACAATGAGCAGTTCTTC. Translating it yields CSQGASGTYNEQFF.

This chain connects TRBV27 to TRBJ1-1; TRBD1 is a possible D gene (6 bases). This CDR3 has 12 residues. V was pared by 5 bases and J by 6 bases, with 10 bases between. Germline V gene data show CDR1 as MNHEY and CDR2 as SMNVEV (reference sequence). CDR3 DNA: TGTGCCAGCAGTCTACCAGGGGCTGAAGCTTTCTTT. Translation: CASSLPGAEAFF.

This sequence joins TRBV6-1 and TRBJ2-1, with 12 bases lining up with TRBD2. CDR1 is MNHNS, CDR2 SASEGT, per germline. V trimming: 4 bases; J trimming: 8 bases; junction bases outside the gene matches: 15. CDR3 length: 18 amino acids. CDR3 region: CASSVELAGGGRLDEQFF. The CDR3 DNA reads TGTGCCAGCAGTGTGGAACTAGCGGGAGGAGGGAGGTTGGATGAGCAGTTCTTC.

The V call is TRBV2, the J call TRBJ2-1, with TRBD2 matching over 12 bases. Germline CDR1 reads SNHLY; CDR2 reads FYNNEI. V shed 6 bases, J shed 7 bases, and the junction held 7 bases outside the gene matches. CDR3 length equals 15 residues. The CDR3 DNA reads TGTGCCAGCAGCCGCACTAGCGGGGGGTCTAATGAGCAGTTCTTC. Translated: CASSRTSGGSNEQFF.

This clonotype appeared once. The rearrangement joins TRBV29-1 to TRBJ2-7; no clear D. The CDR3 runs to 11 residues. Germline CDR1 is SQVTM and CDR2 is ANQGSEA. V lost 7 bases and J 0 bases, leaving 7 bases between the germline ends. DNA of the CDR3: TGCAGCGCTTCCTTCTCCTACGAGCAGTACTTC. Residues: CSASFSYEQYF.

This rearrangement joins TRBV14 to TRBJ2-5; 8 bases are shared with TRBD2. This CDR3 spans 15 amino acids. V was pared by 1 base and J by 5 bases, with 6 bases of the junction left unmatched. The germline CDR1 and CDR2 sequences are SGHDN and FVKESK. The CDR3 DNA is TGTGCCAGCAGCCAAGGACCGGGACTAGAGGAGACCCAGTACTTC. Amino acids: CASSQGPGLEETQYF.

DNA for the CDR3: TGCGCCAGCAGCCGCTCCGGGACTAGCGTCATCAATGAGCAGTTCTTC. The encoded protein is CASSRSGTSVINEQFF. This chain connects TRBV4-1 to TRBJ2-1, with 10 nucleotides matching TRBD2. V gave up 4 bases and J gave up 6 bases; unmatched junction bases: 9. Germline V gives CDR1 MGHRA, CDR2 YSYEKL. This CDR3 comprises 16 residues.

The DNA of the CDR3 is TGTGCCAGCAGCGTACAGGGGATGATCGGGGAGCTGTTTTTT. Protein product: CASSVQGMIGELFF. V gene TRBV25-1 combines with J gene TRBJ2-2, with TRBD1 identical over 7 bases. V was pared by 6 bases and J by 7 bases, with 8 bases of the junction left unmatched. The CDR3 sequence is 14 residues long. Germline V gives CDR1 MGHDK, CDR2 SYGVNS.